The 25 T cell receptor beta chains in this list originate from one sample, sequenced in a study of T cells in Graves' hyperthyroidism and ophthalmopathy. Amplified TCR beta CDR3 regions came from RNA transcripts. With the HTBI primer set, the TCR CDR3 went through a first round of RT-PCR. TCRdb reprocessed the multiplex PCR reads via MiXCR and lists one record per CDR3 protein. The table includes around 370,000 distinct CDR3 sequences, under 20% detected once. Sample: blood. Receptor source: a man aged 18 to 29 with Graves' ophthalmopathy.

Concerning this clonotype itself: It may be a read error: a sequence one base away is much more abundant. The CDR3 DNA reads as TGCAGCGTTAGACCAGCAGATACGCGGTATTTT. Translated: CSVRPADTRYF. The chain is built from TRBV29-1 and TRBJ2-3; D is undetermined. Per germline, CDR1 SQVTM and CDR2 ANQGSEA. This CDR3 is built from 11 residues.

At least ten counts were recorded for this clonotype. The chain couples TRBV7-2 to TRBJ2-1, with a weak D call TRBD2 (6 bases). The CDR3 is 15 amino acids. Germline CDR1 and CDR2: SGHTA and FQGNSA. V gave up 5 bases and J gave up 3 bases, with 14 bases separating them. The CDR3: CASSPGLLDYNEQFF. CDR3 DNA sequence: TGTGCCAGCAGCCCGGGACTTCTCGACTACAATGAGCAGTTCTTC.

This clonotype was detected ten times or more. The CDR3 region is CASSISGGSGDEQYF. CDR3 sequence (DNA): TGTGCCAGTAGTATCAGCGGGGGATCTGGCGACGAGCAGTACTTC. The gene calls are TRBV19 and TRBJ2-7; 8 bases agree with TRBD2. CDR3 length: 15 residues. After removal of 3 bases from V and 5 bases from J, the junction contained 9 bases not matched to a gene. CDR1 and CDR2 (germline): LNHDA, SQIVND (reference sequence). Full variable domain (remainder filled in from reference TRBV19 and TRBJ2-7): DGGITQSPKYLFRKEGQNVTLSCEQNLNHDAMYWYRQDPGQGLRLIYYSQIVNDFQKGDIAEGYSVSREKKESFPLTVTSAQKNPTAFYLCASSISGGSGDEQYFGPGTRLTVT.

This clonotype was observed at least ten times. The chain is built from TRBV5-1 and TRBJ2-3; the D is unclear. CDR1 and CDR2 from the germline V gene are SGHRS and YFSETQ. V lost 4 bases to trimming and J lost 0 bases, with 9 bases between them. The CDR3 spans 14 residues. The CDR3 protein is CASSPSMSTDTQYF. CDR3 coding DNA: TGCGCCAGCAGCCCCTCGATGAGCACAGATACGCAGTATTTT.

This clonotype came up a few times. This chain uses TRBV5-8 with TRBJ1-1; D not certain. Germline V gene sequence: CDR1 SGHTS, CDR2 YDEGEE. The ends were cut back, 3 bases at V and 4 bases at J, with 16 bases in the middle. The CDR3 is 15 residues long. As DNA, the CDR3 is TGTGCCAGCAGCTCTCGGTCCGGTGATAGCACTGAAGCTTTCTTT. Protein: CASSSRSGDSTEAFF.

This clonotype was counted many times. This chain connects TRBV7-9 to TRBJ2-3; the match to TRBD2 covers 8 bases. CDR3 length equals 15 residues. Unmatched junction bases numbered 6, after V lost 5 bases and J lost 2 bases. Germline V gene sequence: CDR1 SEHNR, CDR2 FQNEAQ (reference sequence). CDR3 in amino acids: CASSKSGGATDTQYF. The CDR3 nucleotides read TGTGCCAGCAGCAAGAGCGGGGGAGCCACAGATACGCAGTATTTT.

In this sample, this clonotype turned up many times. Written as DNA, the CDR3 is TGTGCCAGCAGCTTAGCCCAACTAGCGGGGGGCTTCCACCCCTCAAATGAGCAGTTCTTC. This sequence encodes CASSLAQLAGGFHPSNEQFF. This chain joins TRBV11-2 and TRBJ2-1; 12 nucleotides agree with TRBD2. The CDR3 runs 20 residues. The germline gives CDR1 SGHAT, CDR2 FQNNGV. Germline trimming cut 1 base from V and 7 bases from J; bases unmatched to any gene: 17.

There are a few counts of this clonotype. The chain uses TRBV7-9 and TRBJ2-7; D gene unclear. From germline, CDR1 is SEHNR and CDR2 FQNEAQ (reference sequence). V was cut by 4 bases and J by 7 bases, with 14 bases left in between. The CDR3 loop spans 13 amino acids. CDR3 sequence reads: CASSYSPGMEQYF. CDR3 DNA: TGTGCCAGCAGCTATAGCCCAGGTATGGAGCAGTACTTC.

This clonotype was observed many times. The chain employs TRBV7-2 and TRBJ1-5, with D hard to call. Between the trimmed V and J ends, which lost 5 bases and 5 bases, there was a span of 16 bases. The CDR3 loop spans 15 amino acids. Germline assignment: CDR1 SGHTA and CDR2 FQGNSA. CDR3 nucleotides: TGTGCCAGCAGCCTCGCCGGGGAGGCTCATCAGCCCCAGCATTTT. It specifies CASSLAGEAHQPQHF.

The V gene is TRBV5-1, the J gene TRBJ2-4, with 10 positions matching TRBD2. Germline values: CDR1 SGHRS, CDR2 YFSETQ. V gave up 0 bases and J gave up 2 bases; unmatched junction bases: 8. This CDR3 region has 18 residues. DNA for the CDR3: TGCGCCAGCAGCTTGGCCCCACTAGCGGGGCATACCAAAAACATTCAGTACTTC. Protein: CASSLAPLAGHTKNIQYF.

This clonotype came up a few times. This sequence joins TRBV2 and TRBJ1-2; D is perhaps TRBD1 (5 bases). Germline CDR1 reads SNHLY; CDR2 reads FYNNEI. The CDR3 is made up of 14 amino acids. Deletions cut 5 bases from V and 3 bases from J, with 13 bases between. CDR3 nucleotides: TGTGCCAGCAGTCCCGGGGCCTCTGACTATGGCTACACCTTC. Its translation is CASSPGASDYGYTF.

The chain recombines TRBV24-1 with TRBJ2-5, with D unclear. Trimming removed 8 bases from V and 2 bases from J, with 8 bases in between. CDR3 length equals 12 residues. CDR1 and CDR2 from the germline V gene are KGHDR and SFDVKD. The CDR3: CATTPQQETQYF. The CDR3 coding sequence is TGTGCCACCACCCCTCAACAAGAGACCCAGTACTTC.

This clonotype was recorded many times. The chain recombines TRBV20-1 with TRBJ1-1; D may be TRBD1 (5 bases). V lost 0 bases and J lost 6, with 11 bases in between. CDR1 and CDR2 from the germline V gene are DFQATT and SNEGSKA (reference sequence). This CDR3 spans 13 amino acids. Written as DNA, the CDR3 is TGCAGTGCTAGAGAAGGAGGGGCGGCTGAAGCTTTCTTT. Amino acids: CSAREGGAAEAFF.

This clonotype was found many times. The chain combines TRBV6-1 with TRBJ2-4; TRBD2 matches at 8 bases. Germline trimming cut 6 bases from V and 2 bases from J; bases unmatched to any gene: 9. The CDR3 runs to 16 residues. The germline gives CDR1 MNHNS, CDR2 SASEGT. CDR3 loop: CASSELAEPTKNIQYF. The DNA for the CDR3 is TGTGCCAGCAGCGAACTAGCGGAGCCGACCAAAAACATTCAGTACTTC.

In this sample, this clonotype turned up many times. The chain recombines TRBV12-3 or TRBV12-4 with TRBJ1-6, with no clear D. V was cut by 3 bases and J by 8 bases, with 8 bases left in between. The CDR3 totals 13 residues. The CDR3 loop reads CASSFAEDSPLHF. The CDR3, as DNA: TGTGCCAGCAGTTTCGCAGAGGATTCACCCCTCCACTTT.

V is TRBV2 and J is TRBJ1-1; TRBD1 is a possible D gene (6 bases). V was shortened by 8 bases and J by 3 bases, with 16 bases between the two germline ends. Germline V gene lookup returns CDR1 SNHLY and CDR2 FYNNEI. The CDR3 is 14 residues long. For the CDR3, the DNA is TGTGCCAGCTCTGGGGGGGGCGGGTACACTGAAGCTTTCTTT. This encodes CASSGGGGYTEAFF. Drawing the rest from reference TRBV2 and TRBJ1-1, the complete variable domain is EPEVTQTPSHQVTQMGQEVILRCVPISNHLYFYWYRQILGQKVEFLVSFYNNEISEKSEIFDDQFSVERPDGSNFTLKIRSTKLEDSAMYFCASSGGGGYTEAFFGQGTRLTVV.

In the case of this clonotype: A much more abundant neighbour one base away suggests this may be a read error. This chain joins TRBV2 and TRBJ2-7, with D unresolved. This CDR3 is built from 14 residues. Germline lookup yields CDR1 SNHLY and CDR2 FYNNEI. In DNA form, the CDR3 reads TGTGCCAGCAGTGAAGATCCCCTATACTACGAGCGGTACTTC. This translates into CASSEDPLYYERYF.

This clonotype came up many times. CDR3 loop: CASSSLGGGYTQYF. The CDR3 bases are TGTGCCAGCAGCTCCTTAGGGGGTGGCTATACGCAGTATTTT. The rearrangement links TRBV7-2 to TRBJ2-3; D might be TRBD1 (6 bases). This CDR3 is built from 14 residues. The germline CDR1 and CDR2 sequences are SGHTA and FQGNSA. V shed 4 bases and J shed 7 bases, with 15 bases lying between them.

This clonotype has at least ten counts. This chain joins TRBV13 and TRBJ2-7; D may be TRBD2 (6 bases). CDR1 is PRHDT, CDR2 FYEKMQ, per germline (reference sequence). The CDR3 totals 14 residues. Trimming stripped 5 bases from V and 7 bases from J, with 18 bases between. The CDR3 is CASSRRGRAGEQYF. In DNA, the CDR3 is TGTGCCAGCAGCAGGCGGGGTCGGGCAGGGGAGCAGTACTTC.

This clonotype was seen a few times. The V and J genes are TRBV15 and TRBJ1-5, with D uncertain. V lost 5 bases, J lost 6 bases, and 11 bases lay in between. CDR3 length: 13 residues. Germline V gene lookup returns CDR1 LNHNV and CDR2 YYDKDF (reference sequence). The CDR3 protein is CATSGIRVQPQHF. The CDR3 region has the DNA TGTGCCACCAGCGGAATTAGGGTTCAGCCCCAGCATTTT.

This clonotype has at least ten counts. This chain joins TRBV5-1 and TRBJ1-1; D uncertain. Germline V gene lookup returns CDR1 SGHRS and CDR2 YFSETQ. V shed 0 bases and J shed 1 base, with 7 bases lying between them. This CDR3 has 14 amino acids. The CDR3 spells CASSLDSPNTEAFF. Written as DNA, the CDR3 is TGCGCCAGCAGCTTGGACAGTCCGAACACTGAAGCTTTCTTT.

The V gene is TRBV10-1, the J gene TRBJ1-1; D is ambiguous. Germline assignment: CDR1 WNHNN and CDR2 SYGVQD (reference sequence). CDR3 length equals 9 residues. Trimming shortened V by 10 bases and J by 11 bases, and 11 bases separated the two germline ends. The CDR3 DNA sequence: TGCGCCAACACCTTCGGTGCTTTCTTT. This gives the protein CANTFGAFF.

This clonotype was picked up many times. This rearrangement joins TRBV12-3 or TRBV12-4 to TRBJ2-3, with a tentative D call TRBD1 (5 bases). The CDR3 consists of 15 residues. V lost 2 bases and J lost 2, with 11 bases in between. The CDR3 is CASSLLGAPTDTQYF. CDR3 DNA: TGTGCCAGCAGTTTATTAGGGGCCCCCACAGATACGCAGTATTTT.

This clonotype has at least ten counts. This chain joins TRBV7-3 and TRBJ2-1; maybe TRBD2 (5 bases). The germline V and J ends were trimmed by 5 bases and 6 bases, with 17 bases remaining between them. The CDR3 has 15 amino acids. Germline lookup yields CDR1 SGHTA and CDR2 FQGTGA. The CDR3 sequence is CASSRGQVQVNEQFF. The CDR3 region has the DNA TGTGCCAGCAGCCGAGGGCAGGTTCAGGTCAATGAGCAGTTCTTC. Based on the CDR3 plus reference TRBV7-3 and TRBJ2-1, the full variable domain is GAGVSQTPSNKVTEKGKYVELRCDPISGHTALYWYRQSLGQGPEFLIYFQGTGAADDSGLPNDRFFAVRPEGSVSTLKIQRTERGDSAVYLCASSRGQVQVNEQFFGPGTRLTVL.

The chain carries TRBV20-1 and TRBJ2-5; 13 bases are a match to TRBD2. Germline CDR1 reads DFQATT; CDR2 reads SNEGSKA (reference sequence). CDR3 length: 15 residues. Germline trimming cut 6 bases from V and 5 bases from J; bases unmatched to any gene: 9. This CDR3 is CSAPTSGGPGETQYF. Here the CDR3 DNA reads TGCAGTGCGCCGACTAGCGGGGGGCCAGGGGAGACCCAGTACTTC.